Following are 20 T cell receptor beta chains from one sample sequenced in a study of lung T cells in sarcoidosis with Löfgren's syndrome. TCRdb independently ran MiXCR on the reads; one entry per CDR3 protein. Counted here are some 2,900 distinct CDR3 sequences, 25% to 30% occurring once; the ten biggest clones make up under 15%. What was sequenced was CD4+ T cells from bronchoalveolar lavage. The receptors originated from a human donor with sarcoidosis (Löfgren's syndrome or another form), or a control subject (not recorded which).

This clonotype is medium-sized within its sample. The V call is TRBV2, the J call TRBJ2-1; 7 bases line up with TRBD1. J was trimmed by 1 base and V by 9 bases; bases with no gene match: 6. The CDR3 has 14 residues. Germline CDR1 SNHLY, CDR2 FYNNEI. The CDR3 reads CASTEQGSYNEQFF. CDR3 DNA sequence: TGTGCCAGTACCGAACAGGGGTCCTACAATGAGCAGTTCTTC. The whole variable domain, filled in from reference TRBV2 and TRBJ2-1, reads EPEVTQTPSHQVTQMGQEVILRCVPISNHLYFYWYRQILGQKVEFLVSFYNNEISEKSEIFDDQFSVERPDGSNFTLKIRSTKLEDSAMYFCASTEQGSYNEQFFGPGTRLTVL.

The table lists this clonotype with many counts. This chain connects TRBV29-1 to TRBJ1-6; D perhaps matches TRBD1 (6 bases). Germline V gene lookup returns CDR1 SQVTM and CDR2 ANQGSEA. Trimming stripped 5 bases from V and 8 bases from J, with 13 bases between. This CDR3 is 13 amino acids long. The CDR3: CSVSPGADSPLHF. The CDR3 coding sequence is TGCAGCGTTTCCCCGGGGGCGGATTCACCCCTCCACTTT. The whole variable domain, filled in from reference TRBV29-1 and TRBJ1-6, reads SAVISQKPSRDICQRGTSLTIQCQVDSQVTMMFWYRQQPGQSLTLIATANQGSEATYESGFVIDKFPISRPNLTFSTLTVSNMSPEDSSIYLCSVSPGADSPLHFGNGTRLTVT.

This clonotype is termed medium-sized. Written as DNA, the CDR3 is TGTGCCAGCAGTTACTCGGGGGCGGCAGGGATGAACACTGAAGCTTTCTTT. This encodes CASSYSGAAGMNTEAFF. J is TRBJ1-1 and V is TRBV6-6, with a possible D match to TRBD1 (6 bases). The germline V gene encodes CDR1 MNHNY and CDR2 SVGAGI (reference sequence). The CDR3 extends over 17 amino acids. Trimming pared 0 bases from V and 0 bases from J, leaving 14 bases between.

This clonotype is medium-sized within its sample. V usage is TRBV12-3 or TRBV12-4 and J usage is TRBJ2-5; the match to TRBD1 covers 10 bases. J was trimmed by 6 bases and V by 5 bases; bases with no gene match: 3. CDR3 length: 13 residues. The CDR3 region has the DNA TGTGCCAGCAGTCGGGACAGGGGACAGACCCAGTACTTC. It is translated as CASSRDRGQTQYF.

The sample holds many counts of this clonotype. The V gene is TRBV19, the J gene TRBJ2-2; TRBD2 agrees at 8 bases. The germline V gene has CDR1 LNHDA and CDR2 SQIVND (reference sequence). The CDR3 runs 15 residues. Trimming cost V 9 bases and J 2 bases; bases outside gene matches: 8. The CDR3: CASSFSGVNTGELFF. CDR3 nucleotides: TGTGCCAGCTCCTTTAGCGGGGTTAACACCGGGGAGCTGTTTTTT. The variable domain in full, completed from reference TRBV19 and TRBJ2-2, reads DGGITQSPKYLFRKEGQNVTLSCEQNLNHDAMYWYRQDPGQGLRLIYYSQIVNDFQKGDIAEGYSVSREKKESFPLTVTSAQKNPTAFYLCASSFSGVNTGELFFGEGSRLTVL.

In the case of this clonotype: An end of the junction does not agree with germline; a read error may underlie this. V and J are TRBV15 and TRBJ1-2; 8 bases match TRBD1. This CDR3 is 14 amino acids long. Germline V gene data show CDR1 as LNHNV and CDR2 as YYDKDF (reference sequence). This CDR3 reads CATSKDRANYGYTF. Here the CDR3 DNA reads TGTGCCACCAGCAAGGACAGGGCGAACTATGGTTACACCTTC.

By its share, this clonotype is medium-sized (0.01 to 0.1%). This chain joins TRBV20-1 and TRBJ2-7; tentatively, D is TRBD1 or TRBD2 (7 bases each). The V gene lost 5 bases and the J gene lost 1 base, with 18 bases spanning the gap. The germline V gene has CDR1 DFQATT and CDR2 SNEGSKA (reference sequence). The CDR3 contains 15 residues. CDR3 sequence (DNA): TGCAGTGCTCGACGACAGGGAGGGATTTCCTACGAGCAGTACTTC. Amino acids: CSARRQGGISYEQYF.

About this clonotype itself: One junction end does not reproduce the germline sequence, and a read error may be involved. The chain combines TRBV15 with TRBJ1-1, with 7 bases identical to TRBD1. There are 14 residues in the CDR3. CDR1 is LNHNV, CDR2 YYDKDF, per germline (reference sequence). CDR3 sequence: CATSSKTGTTEALF. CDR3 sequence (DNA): TGTGCCACCAGCAGCAAGACAGGGACCACTGAAGCCCTCTTT.

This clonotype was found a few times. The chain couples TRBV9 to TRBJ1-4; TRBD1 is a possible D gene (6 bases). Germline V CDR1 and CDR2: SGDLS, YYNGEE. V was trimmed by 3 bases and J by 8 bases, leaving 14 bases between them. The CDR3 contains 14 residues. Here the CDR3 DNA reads TGTGCCAGCAGCGCTCGGGGACATGGGGAAAAACTGTTTTTT. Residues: CASSARGHGEKLFF.

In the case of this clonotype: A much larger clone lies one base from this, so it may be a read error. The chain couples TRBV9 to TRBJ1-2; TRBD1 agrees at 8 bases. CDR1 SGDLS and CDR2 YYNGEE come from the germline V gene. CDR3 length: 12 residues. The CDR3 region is CAGSVDRGGYTF. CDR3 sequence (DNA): TGTGCCGGCAGCGTAGACAGGGGCGGCTACACCTTC.

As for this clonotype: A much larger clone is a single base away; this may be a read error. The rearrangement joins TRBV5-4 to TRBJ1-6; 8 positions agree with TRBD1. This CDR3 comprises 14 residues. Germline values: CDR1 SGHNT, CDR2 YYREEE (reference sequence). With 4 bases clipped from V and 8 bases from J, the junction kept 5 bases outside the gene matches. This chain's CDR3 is CASSIDRGDSPLHF. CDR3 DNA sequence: TGTGCCAGCAGCATTGACAGGGGTGATTCACCCCTCCACTTT.

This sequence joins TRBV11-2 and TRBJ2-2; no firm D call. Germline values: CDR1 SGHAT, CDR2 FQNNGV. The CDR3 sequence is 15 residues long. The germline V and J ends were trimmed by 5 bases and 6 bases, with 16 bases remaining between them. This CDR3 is CASSIVAHNAGELFF. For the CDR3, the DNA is TGTGCCAGCAGCATAGTAGCTCATAACGCCGGGGAGCTGTTTTTT.

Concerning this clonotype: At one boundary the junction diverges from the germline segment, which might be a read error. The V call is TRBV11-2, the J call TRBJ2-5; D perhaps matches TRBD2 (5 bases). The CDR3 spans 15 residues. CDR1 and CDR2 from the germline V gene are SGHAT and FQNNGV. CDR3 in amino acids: CASGLDLGAQEIQYF. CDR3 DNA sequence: TGTGCCAGCGGCTTAGATCTGGGAGCGCAAGAGATCCAGTACTTC.

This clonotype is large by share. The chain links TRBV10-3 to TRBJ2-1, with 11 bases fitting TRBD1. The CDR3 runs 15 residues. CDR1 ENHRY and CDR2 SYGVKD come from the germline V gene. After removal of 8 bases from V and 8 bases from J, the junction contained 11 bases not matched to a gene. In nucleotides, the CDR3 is TGTGCCATCGGACGACAGGGACAGGGGGGGGATGAGCAGTTCTTC. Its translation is CAIGRQGQGGDEQFF.

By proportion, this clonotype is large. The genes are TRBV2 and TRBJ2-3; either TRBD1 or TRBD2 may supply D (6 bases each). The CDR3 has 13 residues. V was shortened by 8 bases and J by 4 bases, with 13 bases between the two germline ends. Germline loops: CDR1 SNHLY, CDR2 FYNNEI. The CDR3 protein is CASGGQGSDTQYF. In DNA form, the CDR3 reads TGTGCCAGCGGGGGGCAGGGTTCAGATACGCAGTATTTT.

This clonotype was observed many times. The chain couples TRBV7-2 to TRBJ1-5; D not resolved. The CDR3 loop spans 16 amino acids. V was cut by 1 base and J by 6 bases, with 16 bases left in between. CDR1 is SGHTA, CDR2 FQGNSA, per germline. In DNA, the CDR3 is TGTGCCAGCAGCTTAGGAGGTCACCCAGGCACTCAGCCCCAGCATTTT. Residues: CASSLGGHPGTQPQHF.

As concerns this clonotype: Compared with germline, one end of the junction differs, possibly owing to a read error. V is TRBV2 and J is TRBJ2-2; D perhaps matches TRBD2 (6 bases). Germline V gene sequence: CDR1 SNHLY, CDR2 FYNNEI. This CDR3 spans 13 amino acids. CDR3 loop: CASSRENTGGLFF. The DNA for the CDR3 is TGTGCCAGCAGCAGGGAGAACACCGGGGGGCTGTTTTTT.

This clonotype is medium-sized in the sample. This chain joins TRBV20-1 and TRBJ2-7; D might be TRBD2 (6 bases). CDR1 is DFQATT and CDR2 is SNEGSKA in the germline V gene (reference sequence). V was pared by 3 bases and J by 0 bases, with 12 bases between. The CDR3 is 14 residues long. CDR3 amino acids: CSASRRGISYEQYF. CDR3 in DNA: TGCAGTGCTAGTAGGAGGGGCATCTCCTACGAGCAGTACTTC.

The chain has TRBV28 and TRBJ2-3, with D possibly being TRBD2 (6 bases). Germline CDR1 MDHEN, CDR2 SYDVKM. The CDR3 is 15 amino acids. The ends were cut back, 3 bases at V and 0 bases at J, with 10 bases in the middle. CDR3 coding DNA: TGTGCCAGCAGTTTCGACGGGGGTAGCACAGATACGCAGTATTTT. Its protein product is CASSFDGGSTDTQYF.

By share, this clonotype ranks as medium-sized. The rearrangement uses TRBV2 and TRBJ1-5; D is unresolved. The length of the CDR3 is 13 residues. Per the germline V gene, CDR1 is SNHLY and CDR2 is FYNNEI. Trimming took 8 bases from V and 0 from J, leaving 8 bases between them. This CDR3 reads CASGSDSNQPQHF. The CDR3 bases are TGTGCCAGCGGGTCAGATAGCAATCAGCCCCAGCATTTT.